This TCR beta chain was obtained from a study of Ad26.COV2.S vaccination and SARS-CoV-2 variants. Libraries were prepared by immunoSEQ multiplex PCR; TCRdb keeps only in-frame clonotypes and omits some of them. The repertoire holds about 350,000 clones, with 70% to 90% as singletons. Specified treatment: some 20 received Ad26.COV2.S at low or high dose, single or two shots; about 5 received placebo; per-sample allocation not given. The samples date from day 63 after the first vaccine or placebo injection. In the vaccine, an Ad26 vector expressed the SARS-CoV-2 spike of the Wuhan strain. The TCR sequence derives from a person between 18 and 65 years old who received the Ad26.COV2.S COVID-19 vaccine or a placebo. The source was peripheral blood, collected in a trial of Ad26.COV2.S vaccine versus placebo.

CDR3 nucleotides: TGCAGTGCCGCGCGGAAAGAGACCCAGTACTTC. It yields the protein CSAARKETQYF. The chain employs TRBV20-1 and TRBJ2-5; D is uncertain. The germline V and J ends were trimmed by 6 bases and 3 bases, with 8 bases remaining between them. Germline V gene sequence: CDR1 DFQATT, CDR2 SNEGSKA (reference sequence). The CDR3 contains 11 residues.